The present T cell receptor beta chain was sequenced within a study of T-cell memory formation after mild COVID-19. Looking at the study overall: Among the donors, TCR clusters were largely specific to each donor. Study observations and caveats: Cross-reactive memory seemingly joined, as some responding clones were found in pre-infection memory. Clones shrinking between day 15 and 85 showed a balanced CD4/CD8 split, and those that grew later tilted toward CD4+.

Using constant-segment primers, 5'RACE produced TCR alpha and TCR beta cDNA libraries carrying sample barcodes and UMIs. TCRdb reanalysed the 5' RACE reads using MiXCR and keeps one entry per CDR3 protein. The sample holds around 470,000 distinct CDR3 sequences, around 20% seen once. Concerning this clonotype itself: Its target is unknown.

The CDR3 extends over 13 amino acids. The V end was cut by 6 bases, the J end by 3 bases, with 14 bases between. Germline V gives CDR1 DFQATT, CDR2 SNEGSKA (reference sequence). The chain has TRBV20-1 and TRBJ1-1; D is unresolved. The TCR was taken from an adult woman who had mild COVID-19 (a few samples of this study predate the infection). Cell type and time point are not known. Sequences were obtained from PBMCs or a T cell subset sorted from them (not recorded which). The CDR3 is CSAPWQSYTEAFF. The DNA for the CDR3 is TGCAGTGCACCTTGGCAGTCCTACACTGAAGCTTTCTTT.